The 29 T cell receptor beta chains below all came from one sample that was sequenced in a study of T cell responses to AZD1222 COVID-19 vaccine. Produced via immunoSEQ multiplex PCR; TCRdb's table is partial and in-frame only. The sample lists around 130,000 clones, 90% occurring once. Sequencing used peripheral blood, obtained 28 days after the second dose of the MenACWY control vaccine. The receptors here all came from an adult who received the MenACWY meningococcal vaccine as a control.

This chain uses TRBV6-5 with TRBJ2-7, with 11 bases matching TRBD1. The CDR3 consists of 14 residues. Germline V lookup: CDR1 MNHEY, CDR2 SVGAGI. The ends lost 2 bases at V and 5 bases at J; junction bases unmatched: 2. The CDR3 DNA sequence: TGTGCCAGCAGTTACGGACAGGGGGCGAACGAGCAGTACTTC. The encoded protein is CASSYGQGANEQYF.

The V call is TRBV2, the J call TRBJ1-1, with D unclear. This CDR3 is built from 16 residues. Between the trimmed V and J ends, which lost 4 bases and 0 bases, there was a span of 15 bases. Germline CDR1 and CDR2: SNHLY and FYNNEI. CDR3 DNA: TGTGCCAGCAGTGCCACGGAGCAGACTATGAACACTGAAGCTTTCTTT. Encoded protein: CASSATEQTMNTEAFF.

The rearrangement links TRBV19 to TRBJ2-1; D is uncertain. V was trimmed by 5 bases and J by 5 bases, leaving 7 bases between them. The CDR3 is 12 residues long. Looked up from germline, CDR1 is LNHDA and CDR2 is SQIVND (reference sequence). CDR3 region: CASSGTDNEQFF. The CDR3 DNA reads TGTGCCAGTAGTGGCACTGACAATGAGCAGTTCTTC.

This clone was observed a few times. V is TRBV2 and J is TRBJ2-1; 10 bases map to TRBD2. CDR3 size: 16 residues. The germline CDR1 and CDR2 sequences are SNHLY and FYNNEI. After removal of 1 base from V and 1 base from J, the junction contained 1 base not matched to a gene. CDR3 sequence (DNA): TGTGCCAGCAGTGAAGGACTAGCGGGTTCCTACAATGAGCAGTTCTTC. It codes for CASSEGLAGSYNEQFF.

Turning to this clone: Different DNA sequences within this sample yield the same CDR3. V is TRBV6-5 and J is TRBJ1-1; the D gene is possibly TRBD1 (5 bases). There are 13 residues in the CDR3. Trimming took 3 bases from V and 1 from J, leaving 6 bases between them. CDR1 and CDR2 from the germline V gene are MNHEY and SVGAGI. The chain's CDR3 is CASSYRGNTEAFF. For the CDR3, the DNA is TGTGCCAGCAGTTATAGGGGGAACACTGAAGCTTTCTTT.

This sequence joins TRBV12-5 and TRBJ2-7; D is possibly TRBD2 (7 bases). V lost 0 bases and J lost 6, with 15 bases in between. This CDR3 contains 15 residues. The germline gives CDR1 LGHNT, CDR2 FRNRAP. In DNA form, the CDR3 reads TGTGCTAGTGGTTTGGTACGGGGGGCAAAGGTCGAGCAGTACGTC. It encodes CASGLVRGAKVEQYV.

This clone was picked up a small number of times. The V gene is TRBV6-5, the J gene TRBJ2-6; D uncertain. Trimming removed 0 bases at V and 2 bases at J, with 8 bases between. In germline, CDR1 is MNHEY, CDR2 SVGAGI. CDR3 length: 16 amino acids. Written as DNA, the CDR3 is TGTGCCAGCAGTTACTCGATAAGGGCTGGGGCCAACGTCCTGACTTTC. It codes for CASSYSIRAGANVLTF.

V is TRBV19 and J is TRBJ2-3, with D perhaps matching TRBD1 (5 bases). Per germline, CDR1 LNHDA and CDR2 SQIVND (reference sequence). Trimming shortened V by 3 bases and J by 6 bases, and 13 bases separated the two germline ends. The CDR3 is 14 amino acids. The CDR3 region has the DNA TGTGCCAGTAGTATTAGGCAGGGCTCGGATACGCAGTATTTT. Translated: CASSIRQGSDTQYF.

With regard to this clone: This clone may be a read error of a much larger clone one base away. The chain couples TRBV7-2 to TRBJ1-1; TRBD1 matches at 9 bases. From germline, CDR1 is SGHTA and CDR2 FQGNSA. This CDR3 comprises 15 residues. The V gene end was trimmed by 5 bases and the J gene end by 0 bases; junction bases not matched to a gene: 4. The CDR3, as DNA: TGTGCCAGCAGCCCGGGACAGGGCGTGAACACTGAAGCTTTCTTT. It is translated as CASSPGQGVNTEAFF.

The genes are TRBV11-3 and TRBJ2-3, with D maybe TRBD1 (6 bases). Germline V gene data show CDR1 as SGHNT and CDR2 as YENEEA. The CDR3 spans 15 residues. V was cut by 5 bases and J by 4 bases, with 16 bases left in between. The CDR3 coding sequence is TGTGCCAGCAGCCCCGGGACATTGGGTTCAGATACGCAGTATTTT. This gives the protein CASSPGTLGSDTQYF.

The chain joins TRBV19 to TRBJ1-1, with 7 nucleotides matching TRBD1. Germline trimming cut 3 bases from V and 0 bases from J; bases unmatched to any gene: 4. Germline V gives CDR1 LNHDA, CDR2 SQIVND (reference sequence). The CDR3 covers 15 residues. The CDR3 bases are TGTGCCAGTAGTATTGGTACAGGGGTGAACACTGAAGCTTTCTTT. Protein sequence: CASSIGTGVNTEAFF.

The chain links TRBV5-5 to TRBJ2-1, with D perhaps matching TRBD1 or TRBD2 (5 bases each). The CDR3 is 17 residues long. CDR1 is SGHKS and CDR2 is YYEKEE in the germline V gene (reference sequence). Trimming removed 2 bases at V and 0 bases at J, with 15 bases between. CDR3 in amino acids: CASSLAGTVHSYNEQFF. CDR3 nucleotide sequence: TGTGCCAGCAGCTTAGCCGGGACCGTCCACTCCTACAATGAGCAGTTCTTC.

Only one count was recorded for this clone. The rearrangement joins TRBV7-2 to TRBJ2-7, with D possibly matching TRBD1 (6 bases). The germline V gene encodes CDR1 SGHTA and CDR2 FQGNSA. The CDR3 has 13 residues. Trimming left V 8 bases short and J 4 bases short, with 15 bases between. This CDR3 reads CASGGGLGYEQYV. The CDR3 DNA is TGTGCCAGCGGGGGCGGGTTGGGGTACGAGCAGTACGTC.

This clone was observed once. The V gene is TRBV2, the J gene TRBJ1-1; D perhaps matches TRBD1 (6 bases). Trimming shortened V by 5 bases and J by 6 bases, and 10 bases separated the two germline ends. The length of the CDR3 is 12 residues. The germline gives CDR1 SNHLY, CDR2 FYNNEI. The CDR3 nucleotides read TGTGCCAGCAGTTCAGGGGTGGCTGAAGCTTTCTTT. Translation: CASSSGVAEAFF.

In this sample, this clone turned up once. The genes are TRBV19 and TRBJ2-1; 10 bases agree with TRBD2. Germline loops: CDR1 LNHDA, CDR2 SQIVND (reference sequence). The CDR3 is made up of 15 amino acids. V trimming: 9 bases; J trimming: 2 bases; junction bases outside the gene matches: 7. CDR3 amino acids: CASQLLAGTYNEQFF. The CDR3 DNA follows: TGTGCCAGCCAGTTACTAGCGGGGACCTACAATGAGCAGTTCTTC.

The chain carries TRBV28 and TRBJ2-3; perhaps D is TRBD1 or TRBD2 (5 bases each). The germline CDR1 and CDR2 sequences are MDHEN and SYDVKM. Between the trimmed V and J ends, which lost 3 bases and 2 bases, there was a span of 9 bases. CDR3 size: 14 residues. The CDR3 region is CASSLGRVTDTQYF. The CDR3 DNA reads TGTGCCAGCAGTTTGGGGCGGGTCACAGATACGCAGTATTTT.

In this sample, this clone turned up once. CDR3 sequence: CASSQVGVDYGYTF. The CDR3 nucleotides read TGTGCCAGCAGCCAAGTTGGGGTGGACTATGGCTACACCTTC. This rearrangement joins TRBV14 to TRBJ1-2; D is undetermined. Germline CDR1 SGHDN, CDR2 FVKESK. The CDR3 covers 14 residues. V lost 1 base and J lost 3, with 9 bases in between.

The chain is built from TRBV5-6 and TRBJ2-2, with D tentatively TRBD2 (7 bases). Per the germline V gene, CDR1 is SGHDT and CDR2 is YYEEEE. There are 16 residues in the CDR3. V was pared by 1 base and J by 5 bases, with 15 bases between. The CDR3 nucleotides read TGTGCCAGCAGCTTGCCCGTGGGGGGGCGAACCGGGGAGCTGTTTTTT. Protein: CASSLPVGGRTGELFF.

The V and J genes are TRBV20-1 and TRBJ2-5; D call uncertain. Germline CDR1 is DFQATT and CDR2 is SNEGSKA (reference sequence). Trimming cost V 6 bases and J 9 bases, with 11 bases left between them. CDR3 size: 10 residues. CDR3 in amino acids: CSAALGPQYF. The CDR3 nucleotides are TGCAGTGCCGCTTTGGGCCCCCAGTACTTC.

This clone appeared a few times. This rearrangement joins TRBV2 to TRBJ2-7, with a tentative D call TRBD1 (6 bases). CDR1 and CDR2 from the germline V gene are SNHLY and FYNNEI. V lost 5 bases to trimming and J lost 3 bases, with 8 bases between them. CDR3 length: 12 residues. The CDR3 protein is CASSKDSYEQYF. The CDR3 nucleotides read TGTGCCAGCAGTAAGGACAGCTACGAGCAGTACTTC.

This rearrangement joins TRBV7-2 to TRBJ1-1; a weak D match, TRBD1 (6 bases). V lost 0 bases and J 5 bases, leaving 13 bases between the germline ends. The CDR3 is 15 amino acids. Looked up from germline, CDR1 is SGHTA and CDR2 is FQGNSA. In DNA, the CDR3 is TGTGCCAGCAGCTTAGCGTATTCAGGGGAAACTGAAGCTTTCTTT. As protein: CASSLAYSGETEAFF.

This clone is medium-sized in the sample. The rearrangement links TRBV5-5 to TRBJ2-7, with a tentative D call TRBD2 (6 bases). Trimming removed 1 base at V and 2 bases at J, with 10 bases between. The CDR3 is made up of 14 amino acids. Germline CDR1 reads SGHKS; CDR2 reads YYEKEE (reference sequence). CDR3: CASSLFGSTYEQYF. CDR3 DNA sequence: TGTGCCAGCAGCTTGTTCGGGAGTACCTACGAGCAGTACTTC. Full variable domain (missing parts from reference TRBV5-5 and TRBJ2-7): DAGVTQSPTHLIKTRGQQVTLRCSPISGHKSVSWYQQVLGQGPQFIFQYYEKEERGRGNFPDRFSARQFPNYSSELNVNALLLGDSALYLCASSLFGSTYEQYFGPGTRLTVT.

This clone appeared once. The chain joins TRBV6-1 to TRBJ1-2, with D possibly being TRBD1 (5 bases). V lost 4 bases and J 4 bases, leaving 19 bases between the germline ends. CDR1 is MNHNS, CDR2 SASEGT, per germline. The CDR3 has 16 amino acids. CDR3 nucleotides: TGTGCCAGCAGTGCCTCCGTAGGGGATGGAGGCTATGGCTACACCTTC. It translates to CASSASVGDGGYGYTF.

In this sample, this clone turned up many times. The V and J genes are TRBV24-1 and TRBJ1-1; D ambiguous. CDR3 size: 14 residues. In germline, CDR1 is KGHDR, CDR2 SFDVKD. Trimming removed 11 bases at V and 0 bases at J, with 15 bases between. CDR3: CAIGTDQVNTEAFF. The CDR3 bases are TGTGCCATTGGAACCGATCAAGTGAACACTGAAGCTTTCTTT.

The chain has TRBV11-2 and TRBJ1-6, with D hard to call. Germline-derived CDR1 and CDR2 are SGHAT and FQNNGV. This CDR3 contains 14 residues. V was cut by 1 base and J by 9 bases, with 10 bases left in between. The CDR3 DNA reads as TGTGCCAGCAGCTTAGTTTCTAGCGGTTCACCCCTCCACTTT. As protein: CASSLVSSGSPLHF. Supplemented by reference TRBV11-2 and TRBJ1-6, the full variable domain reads EAGVAQSPRYKIIEKRQSVAFWCNPISGHATLYWYQQILGQGPKLLIQFQNNGVVDDSQLPKDRFSAERLKGVDSTLKIQPAKLEDSAVYLCASSLVSSGSPLHFGNGTRLTVT.

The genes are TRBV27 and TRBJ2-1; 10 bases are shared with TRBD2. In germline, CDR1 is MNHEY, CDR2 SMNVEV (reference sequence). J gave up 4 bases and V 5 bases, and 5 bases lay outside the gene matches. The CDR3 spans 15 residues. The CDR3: CASSTLAGLYNEQFF. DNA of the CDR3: TGTGCCAGCAGTACACTAGCGGGGCTATACAATGAGCAGTTCTTC.

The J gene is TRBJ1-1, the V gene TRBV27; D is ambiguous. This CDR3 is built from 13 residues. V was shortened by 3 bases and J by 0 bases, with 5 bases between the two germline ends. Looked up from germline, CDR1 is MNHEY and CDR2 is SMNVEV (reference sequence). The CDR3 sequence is CASSFSLNTEAFF. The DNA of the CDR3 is TGTGCCAGCAGTTTCTCCCTGAACACTGAAGCTTTCTTT.

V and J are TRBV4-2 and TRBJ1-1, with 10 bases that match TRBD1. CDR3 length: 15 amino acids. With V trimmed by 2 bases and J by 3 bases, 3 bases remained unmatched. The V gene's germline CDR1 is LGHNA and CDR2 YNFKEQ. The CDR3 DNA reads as TGTGCCAGCAGCCAAACAGGACAGGGGGACACTGAAGCTTTCTTT. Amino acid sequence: CASSQTGQGDTEAFF.

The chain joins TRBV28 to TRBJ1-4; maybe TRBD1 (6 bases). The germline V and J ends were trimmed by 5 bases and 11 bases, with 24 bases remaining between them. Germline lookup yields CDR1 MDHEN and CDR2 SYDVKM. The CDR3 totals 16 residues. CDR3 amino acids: CASSRRGGAGEVKLFF. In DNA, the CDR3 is TGTGCCAGCAGTCGTAGGGGTGGGGCAGGGGAAGTTAAACTGTTTTTT.